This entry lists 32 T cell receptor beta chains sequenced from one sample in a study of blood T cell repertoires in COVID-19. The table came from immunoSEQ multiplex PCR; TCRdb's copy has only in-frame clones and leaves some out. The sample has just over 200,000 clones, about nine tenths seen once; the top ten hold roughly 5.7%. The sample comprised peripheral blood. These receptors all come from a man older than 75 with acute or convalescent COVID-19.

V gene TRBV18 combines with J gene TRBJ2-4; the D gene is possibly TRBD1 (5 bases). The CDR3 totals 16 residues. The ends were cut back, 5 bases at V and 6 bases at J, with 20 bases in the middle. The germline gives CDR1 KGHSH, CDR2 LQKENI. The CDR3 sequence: CASSAEIGVTANIQYF. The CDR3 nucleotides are TGTGCCAGCTCAGCCGAGATAGGGGTGACGGCAAACATTCAGTACTTC.

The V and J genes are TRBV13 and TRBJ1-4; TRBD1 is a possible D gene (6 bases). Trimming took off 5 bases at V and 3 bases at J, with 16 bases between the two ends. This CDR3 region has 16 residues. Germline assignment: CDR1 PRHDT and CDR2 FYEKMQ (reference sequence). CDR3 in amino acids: CASSTRTGTPNEKLFF. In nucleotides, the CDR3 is TGTGCCAGCAGCACACGAACCGGGACACCTAATGAAAAACTGTTTTTT.

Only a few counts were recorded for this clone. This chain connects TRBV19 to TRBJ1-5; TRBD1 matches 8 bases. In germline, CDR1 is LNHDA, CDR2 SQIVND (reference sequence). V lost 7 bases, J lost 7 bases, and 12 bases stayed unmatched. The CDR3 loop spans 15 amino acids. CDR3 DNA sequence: TGTGCCAGTACCCGGGGGACAGGAGAACGGCAGCCCCAGCATTTT. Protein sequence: CASTRGTGERQPQHF.

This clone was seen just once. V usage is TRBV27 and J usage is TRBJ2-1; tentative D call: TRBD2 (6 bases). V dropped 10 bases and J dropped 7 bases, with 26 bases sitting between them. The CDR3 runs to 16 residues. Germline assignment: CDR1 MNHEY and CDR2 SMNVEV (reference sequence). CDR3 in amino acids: CANNRIGASGWNEQFF. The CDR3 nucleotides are TGTGCCAACAATCGTATCGGGGCGAGCGGGTGGAATGAGCAGTTCTTC.

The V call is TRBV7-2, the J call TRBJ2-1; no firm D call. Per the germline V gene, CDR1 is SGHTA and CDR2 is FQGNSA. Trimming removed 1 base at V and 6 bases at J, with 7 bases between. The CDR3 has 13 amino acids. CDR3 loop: CASSLGPSNEQFF. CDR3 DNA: TGTGCCAGCAGCTTAGGGCCTAGCAATGAGCAGTTCTTC.

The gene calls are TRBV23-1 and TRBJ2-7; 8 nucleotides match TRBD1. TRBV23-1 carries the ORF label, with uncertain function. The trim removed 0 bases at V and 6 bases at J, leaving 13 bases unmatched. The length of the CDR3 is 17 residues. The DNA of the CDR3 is TGCGCCAGCAGTCAATCGATTAAACAGGGGGGAACCGGCGAGCAGTACGTC. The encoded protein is CASSQSIKQGGTGEQYV.

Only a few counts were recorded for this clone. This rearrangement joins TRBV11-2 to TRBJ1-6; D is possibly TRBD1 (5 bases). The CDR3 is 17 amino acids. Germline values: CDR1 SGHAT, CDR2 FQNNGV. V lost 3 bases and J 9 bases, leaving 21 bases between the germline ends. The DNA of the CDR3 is TGTGCCAGCAGCTTTGGCTCGGCAGGGCTAACGAGTTCACCCCTCCACTTT. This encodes CASSFGSAGLTSSPLHF.

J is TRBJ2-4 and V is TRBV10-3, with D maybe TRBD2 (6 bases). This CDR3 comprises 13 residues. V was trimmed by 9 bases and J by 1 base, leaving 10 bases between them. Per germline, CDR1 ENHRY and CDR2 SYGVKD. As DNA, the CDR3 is TGTGCCATAGCCCGGGGGGCCAAAAACATTCAGTACTTC. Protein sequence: CAIARGAKNIQYF.

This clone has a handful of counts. The CDR3 protein is CASSRSSGANTGELFF. CDR3 nucleotides: TGTGCCAGCAGTCGATCCAGCGGCGCGAACACCGGGGAGCTGTTTTTT. The genes are TRBV4-2 and TRBJ2-2; tentative D call: TRBD2 (5 bases). Germline V gene lookup returns CDR1 LGHNA and CDR2 YNFKEQ. With 6 bases removed from V and 0 bases from J, the gap between germline ends came to 14 bases. CDR3 length: 16 amino acids.

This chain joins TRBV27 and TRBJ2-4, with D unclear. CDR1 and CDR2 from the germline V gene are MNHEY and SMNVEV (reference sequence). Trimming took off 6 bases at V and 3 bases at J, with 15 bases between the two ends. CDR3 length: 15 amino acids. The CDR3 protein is CASSPNPRDKNIQYF. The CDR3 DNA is TGTGCCAGCAGCCCCAATCCTAGAGACAAAAACATTCAGTACTTC.

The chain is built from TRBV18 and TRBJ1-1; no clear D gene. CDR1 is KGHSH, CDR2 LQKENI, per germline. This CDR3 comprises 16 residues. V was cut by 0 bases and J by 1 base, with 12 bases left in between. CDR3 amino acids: CASSPPYEVSNTEAFF. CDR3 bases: TGTGCCAGCTCACCACCGTACGAGGTTTCGAACACTGAAGCTTTCTTT.

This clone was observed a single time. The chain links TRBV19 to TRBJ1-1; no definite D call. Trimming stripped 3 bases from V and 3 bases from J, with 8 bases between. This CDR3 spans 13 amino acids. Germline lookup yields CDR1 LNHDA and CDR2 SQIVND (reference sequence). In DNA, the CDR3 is TGTGCCAGTAGTATTTCCCGGGACACTGAAGCTTTCTTT. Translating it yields CASSISRDTEAFF. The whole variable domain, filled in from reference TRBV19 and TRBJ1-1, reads DGGITQSPKYLFRKEGQNVTLSCEQNLNHDAMYWYRQDPGQGLRLIYYSQIVNDFQKGDIAEGYSVSREKKESFPLTVTSAQKNPTAFYLCASSISRDTEAFFGQGTRLTVV.

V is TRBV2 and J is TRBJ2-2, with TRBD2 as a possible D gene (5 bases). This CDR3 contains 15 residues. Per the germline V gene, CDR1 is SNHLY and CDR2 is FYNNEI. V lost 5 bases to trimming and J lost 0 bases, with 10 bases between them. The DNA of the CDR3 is TGTGCCAGCAGTTTAGCGTCCCCGAACACCGGGGAGCTGTTTTTT. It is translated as CASSLASPNTGELFF.

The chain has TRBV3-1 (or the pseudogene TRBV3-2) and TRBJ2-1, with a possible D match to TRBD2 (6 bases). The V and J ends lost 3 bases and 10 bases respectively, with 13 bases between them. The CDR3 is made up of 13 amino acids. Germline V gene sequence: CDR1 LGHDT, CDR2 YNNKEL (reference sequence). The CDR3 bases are TGTGCCAGCAGCCAGGGACTGCTTGGGGAGCAGTTCTTC. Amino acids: CASSQGLLGEQFF.

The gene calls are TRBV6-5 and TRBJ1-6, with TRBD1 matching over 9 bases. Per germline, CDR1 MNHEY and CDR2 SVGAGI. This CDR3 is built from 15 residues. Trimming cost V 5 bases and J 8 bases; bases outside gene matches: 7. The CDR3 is CASSPTGQGYSPLHF. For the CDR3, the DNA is TGTGCCAGCAGTCCGACGGGACAGGGTTATTCACCCCTCCACTTT.

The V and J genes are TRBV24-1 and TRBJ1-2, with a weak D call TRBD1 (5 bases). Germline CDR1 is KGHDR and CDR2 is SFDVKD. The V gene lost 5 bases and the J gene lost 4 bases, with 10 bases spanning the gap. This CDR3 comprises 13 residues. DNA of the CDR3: TGTGCCACCAGTGCGGGGGGTGGCTATGGCTACACCTTC. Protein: CATSAGGGYGYTF.

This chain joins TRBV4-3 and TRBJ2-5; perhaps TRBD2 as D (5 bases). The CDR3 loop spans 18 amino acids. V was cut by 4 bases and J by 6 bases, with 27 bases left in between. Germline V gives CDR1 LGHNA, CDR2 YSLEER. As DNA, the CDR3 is TGCGCCAGCAGCCGTTCCCGGGGTTTTTCGGGAAGCGGACAGACCCAGTACTTC. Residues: CASSRSRGFSGSGQTQYF.

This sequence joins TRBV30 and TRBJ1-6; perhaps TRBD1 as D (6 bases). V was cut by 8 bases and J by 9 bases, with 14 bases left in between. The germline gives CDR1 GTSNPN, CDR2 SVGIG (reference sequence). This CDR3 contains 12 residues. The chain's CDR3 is CAEGVLTSPLHF. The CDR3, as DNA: TGTGCCGAGGGGGTTTTAACTTCACCCCTCCACTTT.

The CDR3 region is CASSSGQGLYEAFF. Written as DNA, the CDR3 is TGTGCCAGCAGTTCTGGACAGGGACTGTATGAAGCTTTCTTT. The chain links TRBV27 to TRBJ1-1; 8 nucleotides match TRBD1. The trim removed 4 bases at V and 7 bases at J, leaving 8 bases unmatched. The germline V gene encodes CDR1 MNHEY and CDR2 SMNVEV (reference sequence). This CDR3 contains 14 residues.

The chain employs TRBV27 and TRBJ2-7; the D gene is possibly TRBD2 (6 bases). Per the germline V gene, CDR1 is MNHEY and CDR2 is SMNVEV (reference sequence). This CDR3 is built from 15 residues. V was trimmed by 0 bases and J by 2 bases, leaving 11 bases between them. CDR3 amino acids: CASSLSRGGTYEQYF. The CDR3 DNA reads TGTGCCAGCAGTTTATCACGGGGAGGTACCTACGAGCAGTACTTC.

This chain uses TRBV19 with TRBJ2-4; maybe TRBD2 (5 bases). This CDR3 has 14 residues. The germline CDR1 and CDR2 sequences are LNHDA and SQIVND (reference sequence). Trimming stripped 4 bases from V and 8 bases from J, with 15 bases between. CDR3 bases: TGTGCCAGTAGTACGGCGGGTGGGGTCGACATTCAGTACTTC. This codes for CASSTAGGVDIQYF.

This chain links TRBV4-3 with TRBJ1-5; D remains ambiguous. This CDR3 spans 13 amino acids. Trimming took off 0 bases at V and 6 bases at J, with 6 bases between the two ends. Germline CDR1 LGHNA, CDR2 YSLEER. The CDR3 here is CASSQDLSQPQHF. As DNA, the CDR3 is TGCGCCAGCAGCCAAGATCTATCTCAGCCCCAGCATTTT.

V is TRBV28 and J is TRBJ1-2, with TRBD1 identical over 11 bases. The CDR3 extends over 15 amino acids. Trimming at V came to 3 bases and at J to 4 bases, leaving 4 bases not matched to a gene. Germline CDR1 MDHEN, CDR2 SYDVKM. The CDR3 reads CASSLGGTGGYGYTF. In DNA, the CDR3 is TGTGCCAGCAGTTTGGGTGGGACAGGGGGCTATGGCTACACCTTC.

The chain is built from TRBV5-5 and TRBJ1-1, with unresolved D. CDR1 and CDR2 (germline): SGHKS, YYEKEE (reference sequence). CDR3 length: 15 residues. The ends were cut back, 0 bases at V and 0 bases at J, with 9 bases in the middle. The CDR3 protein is CASSLAPTMNTEAFF. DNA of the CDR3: TGTGCCAGCAGCTTGGCCCCCACTATGAACACTGAAGCTTTCTTT.

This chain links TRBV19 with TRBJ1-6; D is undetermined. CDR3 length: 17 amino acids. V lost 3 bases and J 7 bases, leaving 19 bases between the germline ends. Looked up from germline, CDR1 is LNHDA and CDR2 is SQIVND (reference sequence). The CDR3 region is CASSMYSPSFENSPLHF. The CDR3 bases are TGTGCCAGTAGTATGTACTCCCCATCTTTTGAAAATTCACCCCTCCACTTT.

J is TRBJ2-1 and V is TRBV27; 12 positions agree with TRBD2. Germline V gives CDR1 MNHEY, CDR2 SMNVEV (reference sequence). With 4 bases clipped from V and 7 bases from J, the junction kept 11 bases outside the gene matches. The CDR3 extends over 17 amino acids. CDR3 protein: CASSSLGLAGGTNEQFF. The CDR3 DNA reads TGTGCCAGCAGTTCCCTGGGGCTAGCGGGAGGGACGAATGAGCAGTTCTTC.

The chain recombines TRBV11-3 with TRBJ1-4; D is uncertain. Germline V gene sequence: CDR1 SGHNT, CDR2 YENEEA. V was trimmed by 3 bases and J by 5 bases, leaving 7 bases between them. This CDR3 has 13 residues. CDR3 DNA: TGTGCCAGCAGCTTTCGGAGAAATGAAAAACTGTTTTTT. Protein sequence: CASSFRRNEKLFF.

CDR3 in amino acids: CASSHGARGYEQYF. The CDR3 nucleotides read TGTGCCAGCAGCCACGGGGCCAGGGGCTACGAGCAGTACTTC. The chain recombines TRBV7-9 with TRBJ2-7; D is perhaps TRBD1 (6 bases). Trimming shortened V by 5 bases and J by 3 bases, and 14 bases separated the two germline ends. CDR3 length: 14 residues. Germline assignment: CDR1 SEHNR and CDR2 FQNEAQ (reference sequence).

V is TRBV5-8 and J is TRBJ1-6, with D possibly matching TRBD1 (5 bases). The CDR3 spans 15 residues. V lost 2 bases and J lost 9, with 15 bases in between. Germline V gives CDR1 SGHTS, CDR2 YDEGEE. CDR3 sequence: CASSFYRINVSPLHF. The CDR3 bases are TGTGCCAGCAGCTTTTACAGGATAAACGTTTCACCCCTCCACTTT.

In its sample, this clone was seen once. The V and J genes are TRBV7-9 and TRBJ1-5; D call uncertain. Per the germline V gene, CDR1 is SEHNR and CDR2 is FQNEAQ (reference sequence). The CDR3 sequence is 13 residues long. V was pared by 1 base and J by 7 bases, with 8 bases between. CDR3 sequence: CASSLGASQPQHF. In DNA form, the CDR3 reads TGTGCCAGCAGCTTAGGGGCCTCCCAGCCCCAGCATTTT.

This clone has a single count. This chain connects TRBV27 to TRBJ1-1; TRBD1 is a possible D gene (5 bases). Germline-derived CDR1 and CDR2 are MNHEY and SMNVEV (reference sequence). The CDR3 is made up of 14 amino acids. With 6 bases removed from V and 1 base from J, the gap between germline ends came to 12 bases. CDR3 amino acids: CASRQRQTNTEAFF. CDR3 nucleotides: TGTGCCAGCAGACAACGACAGACGAACACTGAAGCTTTCTTT.

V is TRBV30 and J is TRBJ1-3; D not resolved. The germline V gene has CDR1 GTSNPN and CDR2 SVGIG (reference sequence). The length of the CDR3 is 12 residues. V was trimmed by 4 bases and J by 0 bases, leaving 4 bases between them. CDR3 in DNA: TGTGCCTGGACAGGCTCTGGAAACACCATATATTTT. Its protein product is CAWTGSGNTIYF.